Listed below are T cell receptor beta chains from one sample, sequenced in a study of PD-L1 blockade in urothelial cancer. TCRdb's table, derived via immunoSEQ multiplex PCR, lists solely in-frame clones and lacks some. The sample consists of roughly 110,000 clones, around 93% of them appearing once. The material sequenced was PBMCs, taken around atezolizumab (anti-PD-L1) treatment. The source of these receptors is a man in his 60s with urothelial cancer. CDR3s include the opening cysteine and the closing phenylalanine or tryptophan. The order of the fields is D gene, J gene, clone size, V gene, CDR3 protein, CDR3 DNA. A D gene is named only where the DNA matches it firmly. Size values are once, few and many counts, or a class for expanded clones, and some rows have none.

>TRBD1|TRBJ2-7|.|TRBV2
CASSTGQGYEQYF
TGTGCCAGCAGTACGGGACAGGGGTACGAGCAGTACTTC
>.|TRBJ2-2|.|TRBV19
CASSMVGQTNTGELFF
TGTGCCAGTAGTATGGTTGGACAGACGAACACCGGGGAGCTGTTTTTT
>.|TRBJ1-3|.|TRBV28
CASVSGISGNTIYF
TGTGCCAGCGTTTCGGGGATCTCTGGAAACACCATATATTTT
>.|TRBJ2-3|.|TRBV7-2
CASSHTTGLNTDTQYF
TGCGCCAGCAGCCACACGACAGGATTGAACACAGATACGCAGTATTTT
>.|TRBJ2-3|.|TRBV10-1
CASSESTQGWSRSTQYF
TGCGCCAGCAGTGAGTCGACCCAGGGTTGGTCCCGTAGTACGCAGTATTTT
>TRBD1|TRBJ2-2|.|TRBV30
CAFSRGPGELFF
TGTGCCTTCTCCAGGGGGCCCGGGGAGCTGTTTTTT
>TRBD1|TRBJ2-2|.|TRBV5-1
CASSSGQGLNTGELFF
TGCGCCAGCAGCTCAGGACAGGGACTGAACACCGGGGAGCTGTTTTTT
>.|TRBJ2-3|.|TRBV5-4
CASSSPAGTDTQYF
TGTGCCAGCAGCTCGCCGGCGGGTACAGATACGCAGTATTTT
>TRBD2|TRBJ2-1|.|TRBV5-1
CASSLGPGGGEQFF
TGCGCCAGCAGCTTGGGTCCGGGAGGGGGTGAGCAGTTCTTC
>TRBD1|TRBJ1-2|once|TRBV6-6
CASRPRQGPYGYTF
TGTGCCAGCAGACCAAGACAGGGGCCCTATGGCTACACCTTC
>TRBD2|TRBJ2-1|.|TRBV30
CAWRGGRYNEQFF
TGTGCCTGGAGGGGGGGGAGATACAATGAGCAGTTCTTC
>TRBD2|TRBJ2-2|.|TRBV7-2
CASRGTTANTGELFF
TGTGCCAGCAGAGGGACTACCGCGAACACCGGGGAGCTGTTTTTT
>TRBD2|TRBJ2-3|.|TRBV7-2
CASSFRLAGMVADTQYF
TGTGCCAGCAGCTTTCGACTAGCGGGTATGGTCGCAGATACGCAGTATTTT
>.|TRBJ2-1|.|TRBV7-8
CASSLTRGPFGEQFF
TGTGCCAGCAGCTTGACTAGGGGGCCCTTTGGTGAGCAGTTCTTC
>.|TRBJ1-1|once|TRBV5-5
CASGREGKNTEAFF
TGTGCCAGCGGACGGGAGGGTAAGAACACTGAAGCTTTCTTT
>.|TRBJ1-2|once|TRBV6-5
CASSFFGRGKYGYTF
TGTGCCAGCAGTTTTTTTGGCAGAGGGAAATATGGCTACACCTTC
>TRBD1|TRBJ1-6|many|TRBV6-1
CASSGTGRSNSPLHF
TGTGCCAGCAGTGGGACAGGGAGGTCGAATTCACCCCTCCACTTT
>TRBD1|TRBJ2-5|once|TRBV4-1
CASSPGQGSETQYF
TGCGCCAGCAGCCCCGGACAGGGTAGCGAGACCCAGTACTTC
>TRBD2|TRBJ2-7|once|TRBV27
CASSLRATLAGVNYEQYF
TGTGCCAGCAGTTTACGGGCGACTCTAGCGGGAGTTAACTACGAGCAGTACTTC
>TRBD2|TRBJ2-5|.|TRBV5-1
CASSLGVAGPPQETQYF
TGCGCCAGCAGCTTGGGGGTAGCGGGGCCCCCTCAAGAGACCCAGTACTTC
>.|TRBJ2-2|.|TRBV9
CASSVRGNTGELFF
TGTGCCAGCAGCGTACGGGGGAACACCGGGGAGCTGTTTTTT
>.|TRBJ2-3|.|TRBV7-3
CASSLTFTPASTDTQYF
TGTGCCAGCAGCTTAACGTTCACACCCGCTAGCACAGATACGCAGTATTTT
>TRBD2|TRBJ2-3|.|TRBV9
CARGSGRFTDTQYF
TGTGCCAGGGGTAGCGGGAGGTTCACAGATACGCAGTATTTT
>.|TRBJ2-2|once|TRBV4-3
CASSQEEGGTGELFF
TGCGCCAGCAGCCAAGAGGAGGGTGGGACCGGGGAGCTGTTTTTT
>.|TRBJ2-7|.|TRBV9
CASSGTGEQYF
TGTGCCAGCAGCGGAACAGGAGAGCAGTACTTC
>.|TRBJ1-2|once|TRBV6-5
CASSYAGGYGYTF
TGTGCCAGCAGTTACGCCGGAGGCTATGGCTACACCTTC
>.|TRBJ1-1|.|TRBV2
CASNEGLSTEAFF
TGTGCCAGCAACGAAGGACTCTCTACTGAAGCTTTCTTT
>.|TRBJ1-3|.|TRBV5-6
CASTSLGEGSSGNTIYF
TGTGCCAGCACTTCCCTTGGTGAGGGTAGCTCTGGAAACACCATATATTTT
>.|TRBJ2-1|.|TRBV19
CASKRLSYNEQFF
TGTGCCAGTAAGCGGTTATCCTACAATGAGCAGTTCTTC
>TRBD2|TRBJ2-1|once|TRBV30
CAWSLAGLVNEQFF
TGTGCCTGGAGTCTAGCGGGTCTTGTGAATGAGCAGTTCTTC
>.|TRBJ1-1|.|TRBV30
CAWDLGRPEAFF
TGTGCCTGGGACCTTGGCAGGCCCGAAGCTTTCTTT
>TRBD2|TRBJ2-1|.|TRBV7-2
CASSPRSGAGGDNEQFF
TGTGCCAGCAGCCCACGATCGGGCGCGGGAGGGGACAATGAGCAGTTCTTC
>.|TRBJ1-2|.|TRBV7-2
CASSPRERHYGYTF
TGTGCCAGCAGCCCCAGGGAAAGGCACTATGGCTACACCTTC
>.|TRBJ2-5|.|TRBV6-1
CASSGQQETQYF
TGTGCCAGCAGTGGACAGCAAGAGACCCAGTACTTC
>TRBD2|TRBJ2-1|.|TRBV11-1
CASSSRAGAYNEQFF
TGTGCCAGCAGCTCTCGAGCGGGAGCCTACAATGAGCAGTTCTTC
>.|TRBJ2-3|.|TRBV5-1
CASTRAQGPITDTQYF
TGCGCCAGCACCCGGGCCCAGGGGCCGATCACAGATACGCAGTATTTT
>.|TRBJ2-3|.|TRBV7-9
CASSFDGGNGDTQYF
TGTGCCAGCAGCTTCGATGGCGGGAATGGAGATACGCAGTATTTT
>.|TRBJ2-2|few|TRBV7-3
CASSLSGAGELFF
TGTGCCAGCAGCTTAAGTGGAGCCGGGGAGCTGTTTTTT
>TRBD1|TRBJ2-4|.|TRBV4-1
CASSQVLGQGAKNIQYF
TGCGCCAGCAGCCAAGTATTAGGACAGGGTGCCAAAAACATTCAGTACTTC
>.|TRBJ2-4|.|TRBV9
CASSVGGEWNIQYF
TGTGCCAGCAGCGTAGGTGGGGAGTGGAACATTCAGTACTTC
>TRBD1|TRBJ1-1|.|TRBV2
CASRATRAGGLPIWAFF
TGTGCCAGCAGGGCGACACGAGCAGGGGGCCTCCCCATTTGGGCTTTCTTT
>TRBD1|TRBJ2-7|.|TRBV9
CASSVGQGYPYEQYF
TGTGCCAGCAGCGTAGGACAGGGCTACCCCTACGAGCAGTACTTC
>.|TRBJ2-3|.|TRBV30
CAWNWGPGSTDTQYF
TGTGCCTGGAATTGGGGGCCAGGGAGCACAGATACGCAGTATTTT
>TRBD2|TRBJ2-1|.|TRBV10-3
CAISAGLAGTEQFF
TGTGCCATCAGTGCCGGACTAGCGGGGACTGAGCAGTTCTTC
>TRBD2|TRBJ2-7|.|TRBV5-1
CASSDSGLSPEQYF
TGCGCCAGCAGCGATTCGGGACTATCTCCCGAGCAGTACTTC